A single sample gave rise to the 11 T cell receptor beta chains below, sequenced in a study of read filtering for tumor transcriptome and immune sequencing. Molecular barcoded adaptors covering alpha/delta and beta/gamma chains were used on approximately 400 ng RNA. MiXCR, applied by TCRdb to the reads, yields one record per CDR3 protein. The data contain about 63,000 distinct CDR3 sequences, about 15% of them seen just once; the ten biggest clones take up around 43%. Sequenced input: a population of CD138-negative cells sorted from bone marrow. The receptors originated from a donor aged 40 or older with multiple myeloma.

This clonotype was seen many times. CDR3 protein: CSARRGVAGGADEQFF. The CDR3 DNA follows: TGCAGTGCTAGAAGGGGAGTGGCGGGGGGAGCCGATGAGCAGTTCTTC. The rearrangement uses TRBV20-1 and TRBJ2-1, with 8 bases lining up with TRBD2. The CDR3 length is 16 residues. Germline V gives CDR1 DFQATT, CDR2 SNEGSKA (reference sequence). The V gene end was trimmed by 2 bases and the J gene end by 8 bases; junction bases not matched to a gene: 14.

This clonotype was picked up a small number of times. This sequence joins TRBV18 and TRBJ2-5; 11 nucleotides match TRBD2. The CDR3 sequence is 14 residues long. After removal of 3 bases from V and 3 bases from J, the junction contained 0 bases not matched to a gene. Germline V gene data show CDR1 as KGHSH and CDR2 as LQKENI. The DNA for the CDR3 is TGTGCCAGCTCACCGACTAGCGGGAAAGAGACCCAGTACTTC. Protein: CASSPTSGKETQYF.

In this sample, this clonotype turned up a few times. The rearrangement links TRBV7-9 to TRBJ2-1, with 7 positions matching TRBD2. This CDR3 is 15 amino acids long. Per germline, CDR1 SEHNR and CDR2 FQNEAQ (reference sequence). The V gene end was trimmed by 1 base and the J gene end by 9 bases; junction bases not matched to a gene: 9. The CDR3 nucleotides are TGTGCCAGCAGCTTAGATGCGGGAGCGGGTAGTGAGCAGTTCTTC. The encoded protein is CASSLDAGAGSEQFF.

The chain has TRBV18 and TRBJ2-1; 12 bases map to TRBD2. The length of the CDR3 is 16 residues. The junction had 4 bases not matched to a gene; V was cut back by 1 base and J by 6 bases. Germline-derived CDR1 and CDR2 are KGHSH and LQKENI. For the CDR3, the DNA is TGTGCCAGCTCACCACTTGCTAGCGGGAGGGCCAATGAGCAGTTCTTC. Protein sequence: CASSPLASGRANEQFF.

There are a few counts of this clonotype. The V call is TRBV18, the J call TRBJ2-7; 9 bases agree with TRBD1. Germline-derived CDR1 and CDR2 are KGHSH and LQKENI. V trimming: 3 bases; J trimming: 2 bases; junction bases outside the gene matches: 11. The CDR3 is made up of 17 amino acids. The CDR3 protein is CASSPPKGQGPTYEQYF. The CDR3 bases are TGTGCCAGCTCACCTCCGAAGGGACAGGGTCCTACCTACGAGCAGTACTTC.

The chain links TRBV7-3 to TRBJ2-2, with 7 nucleotides matching TRBD1. After removal of 5 bases from V and 6 bases from J, the junction contained 9 bases not matched to a gene. Looked up from germline, CDR1 is SGHTA and CDR2 is FQGTGA. CDR3 length equals 15 residues. The CDR3 loop is CASSPKPQGAGELFF. In nucleotides, the CDR3 is TGTGCCAGCAGCCCGAAGCCGCAGGGGGCCGGGGAGCTGTTTTTT.

This clonotype was picked up many times. The chain carries TRBV28 and TRBJ2-2; D is ambiguous. This CDR3 has 13 amino acids. CDR1 is MDHEN and CDR2 is SYDVKM in the germline V gene. The V end lost 2 bases, the J end lost 4 bases, and 5 bases lay between the germline ends. The CDR3 region has the DNA TGTGCCAGCAGTTTACGGCCCACCGGGGAGCTGTTTTTT. Protein: CASSLRPTGELFF.

This clonotype showed up many times. The genes are TRBV6-2 or TRBV6-3 and TRBJ1-1; D gene uncertain. Trimming shortened V by 2 bases and J by 11 bases, and 12 bases separated the two germline ends. The CDR3 is 12 residues long. CDR1 and CDR2 (germline): MNHEY, SVGEGT. CDR3 DNA: TGTGCCAGCAGTTACGGCCCCCTGCGGGCTTTCTTT. Amino acid sequence: CASSYGPLRAFF.

This clonotype was counted many times. The rearrangement joins TRBV2 to TRBJ2-5; D gene uncertain. CDR1 is SNHLY and CDR2 is FYNNEI in the germline V gene. The ends were cut back, 0 bases at V and 4 bases at J, with 3 bases in the middle. The CDR3 consists of 12 residues. This CDR3 reads CASSEAGETQYF. The CDR3 DNA reads as TGTGCCAGCAGTGAAGCTGGAGAGACCCAGTACTTC.

This clonotype has at least ten counts. V and J are TRBV20-1 and TRBJ1-4; unclear D gene. The CDR3 is made up of 15 amino acids. The germline V and J ends were trimmed by 3 bases and 0 bases, with 11 bases remaining between them. Germline lookup yields CDR1 DFQATT and CDR2 SNEGSKA (reference sequence). CDR3: CSASGPWATNEKLFF. The CDR3 nucleotides read TGCAGTGCTAGCGGGCCATGGGCAACTAATGAAAAACTGTTTTTT.

In this sample, this clonotype turned up a few times. The chain joins TRBV11-3 to TRBJ2-7, with 9 positions matching TRBD2. Trimming at V came to 4 bases and at J to 2 bases, leaving 18 bases not matched to a gene. The CDR3 is 19 residues long. CDR1 SGHNT and CDR2 YENEEA come from the germline V gene. The CDR3 spells CASSSFNLSLAGLTYEQYF. In DNA form, the CDR3 reads TGTGCCAGCAGCTCTTTCAACCTGTCACTAGCGGGCTTGACCTACGAGCAGTACTTC.